Listed below are T cell receptor beta chains from one sample, sequenced in a study of blood T cell repertoires in COVID-19. Sequencing used immunoSEQ multiplex PCR; TCRdb keeps in-frame clones, though not all of them. The table has 35,000 or so clones, about nine tenths seen once. The sequenced sample was peripheral blood. The receptors here all came from a human donor in a cohort sampled during active COVID-19. The CDR3 runs from the conserved cysteine through the conserved F or W. D genes are given only for firm matches. Clone sizes are given selectively: once, few, many, or a class where the clone is expanded.

j_call v_call d_call clone_size cdr3_nt cdr3_aa
TRBJ2-7 TRBV5-1 TRBD2 . TGCGCCAGCAGCTTGCTATCTAGCGGATTACCCTACGAGCAGTACTTC CASSLLSSGLPYEQYF
TRBJ2-2 TRBV7-7 TRBD1 . TGTGCCAGCAGCGTAGACAGGGAGTTCGACACCGGGGAGCTGTTTTTT CASSVDREFDTGELFF
TRBJ2-5 TRBV11-3 . . TGTGCCAGCAGCTTAGACCAGGGAGAGACCCAGTACTTC CASSLDQGETQYF
TRBJ2-7 TRBV19 TRBD2 once TGTGCCAGTAGTTCCTCAGCGGGGGGCTGGGTTGCGCAGCAGTACTTC CASSSSAGGWVAQQYF
TRBJ2-5 TRBV10-3 . . TGTGCCATCAGGGCCGAACAGGGAGGGGAGACCCAGTACTTC CAIRAEQGGETQYF
TRBJ2-7 TRBV20-1 . . TGCAGTGCTAGAGAGGACGGACTCCAGTACTTC CSAREDGLQYF
TRBJ2-7 TRBV10-3 TRBD1 . TGTGCCATCAGTGCCAGGGGGCAGGACGAGCAGTACTTC CAISARGQDEQYF
TRBJ1-5 TRBV28 TRBD1 . TGTGCCAGCTTTACAGGGGAAGCAGCTAATCAGCCCCAGCATTTT CASFTGEAANQPQHF
TRBJ2-7 TRBV28 TRBD1 . TGTGCCAGCGGAGGGACAGGGGAAGTTTCCGAGCAGTACTTC CASGGTGEVSEQYF
TRBJ2-5 TRBV6-2/TRBV6-3 TRBD2 . TGTGCCAGCAGTTACGGGGCGGGGGGCCAAGAGACCCAGTACTTC CASSYGAGGQETQYF
TRBJ2-7 TRBV7-2 . . TGTGCCAGCAGCTTAAATATGAGGGGAGGTGAGCAGTACTTC CASSLNMRGGEQYF
TRBJ2-3 TRBV4-3 . . TGCGCCAGCAGCCAAGATTCCGCGCTTAGCACAGATACGCAGTATTTT CASSQDSALSTDTQYF